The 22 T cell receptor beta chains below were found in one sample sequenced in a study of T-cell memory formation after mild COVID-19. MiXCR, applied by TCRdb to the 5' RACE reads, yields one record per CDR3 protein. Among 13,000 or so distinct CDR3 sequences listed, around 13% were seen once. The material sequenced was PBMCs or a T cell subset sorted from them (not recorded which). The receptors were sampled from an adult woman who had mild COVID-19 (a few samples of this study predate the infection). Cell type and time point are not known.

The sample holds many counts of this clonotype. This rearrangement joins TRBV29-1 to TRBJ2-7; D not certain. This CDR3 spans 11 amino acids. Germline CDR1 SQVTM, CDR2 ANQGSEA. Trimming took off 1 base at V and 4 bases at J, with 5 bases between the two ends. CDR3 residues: CSVEGVYEQYF. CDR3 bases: TGCAGCGTTGAAGGCGTTTACGAGCAGTACTTC.

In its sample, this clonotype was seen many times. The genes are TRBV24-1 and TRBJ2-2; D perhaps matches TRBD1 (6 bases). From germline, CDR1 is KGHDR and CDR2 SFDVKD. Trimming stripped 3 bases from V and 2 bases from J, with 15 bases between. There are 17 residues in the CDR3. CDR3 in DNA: TGTGCCACCAGTGATCCCGCCTCGACAGGCAACACCGGGGAGCTGTTTTTT. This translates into CATSDPASTGNTGELFF.

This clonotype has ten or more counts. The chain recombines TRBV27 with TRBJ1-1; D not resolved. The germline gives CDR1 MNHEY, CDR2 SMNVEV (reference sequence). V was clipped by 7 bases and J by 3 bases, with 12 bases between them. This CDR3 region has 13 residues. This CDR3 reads CASKPYPYTEAFF. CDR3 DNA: TGTGCCAGCAAACCCTACCCGTACACTGAAGCTTTCTTT.

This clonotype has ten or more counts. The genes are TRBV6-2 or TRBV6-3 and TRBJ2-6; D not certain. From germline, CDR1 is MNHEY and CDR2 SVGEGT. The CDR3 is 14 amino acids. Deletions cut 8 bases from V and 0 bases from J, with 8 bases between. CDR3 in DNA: TGTGCCAGCCTAACCCTCTCTGGGGCCAACGTCCTGACTTTC. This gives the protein CASLTLSGANVLTF.

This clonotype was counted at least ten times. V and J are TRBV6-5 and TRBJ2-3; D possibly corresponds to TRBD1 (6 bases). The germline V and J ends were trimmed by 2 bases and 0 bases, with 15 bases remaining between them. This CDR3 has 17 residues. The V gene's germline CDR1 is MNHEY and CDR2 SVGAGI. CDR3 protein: CASSYESGQTSTDTQYF. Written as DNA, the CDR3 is TGTGCCAGCAGTTACGAGTCCGGACAGACTAGCACAGATACGCAGTATTTT.

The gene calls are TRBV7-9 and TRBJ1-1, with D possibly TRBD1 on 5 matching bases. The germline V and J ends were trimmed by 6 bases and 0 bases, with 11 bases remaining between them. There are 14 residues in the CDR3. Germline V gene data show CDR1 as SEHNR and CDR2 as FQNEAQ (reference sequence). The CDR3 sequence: CASRPPGVNTEAFF. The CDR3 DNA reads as TGTGCCAGCAGACCCCCGGGGGTGAACACTGAAGCTTTCTTT.

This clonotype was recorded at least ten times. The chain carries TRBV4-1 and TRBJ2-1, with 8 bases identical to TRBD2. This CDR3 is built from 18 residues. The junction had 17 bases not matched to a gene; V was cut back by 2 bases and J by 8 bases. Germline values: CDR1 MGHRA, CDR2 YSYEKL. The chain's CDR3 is CASSQYILVPLAGDEQFF. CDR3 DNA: TGCGCCAGCAGCCAATATATACTAGTACCGCTAGCGGGCGATGAGCAGTTCTTC.

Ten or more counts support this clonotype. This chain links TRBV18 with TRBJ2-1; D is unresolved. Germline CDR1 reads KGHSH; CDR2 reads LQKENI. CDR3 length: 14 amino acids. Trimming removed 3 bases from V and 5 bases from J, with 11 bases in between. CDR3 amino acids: CASSPQIGHNEQFF. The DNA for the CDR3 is TGTGCCAGCTCACCTCAAATAGGACACAATGAGCAGTTCTTC.

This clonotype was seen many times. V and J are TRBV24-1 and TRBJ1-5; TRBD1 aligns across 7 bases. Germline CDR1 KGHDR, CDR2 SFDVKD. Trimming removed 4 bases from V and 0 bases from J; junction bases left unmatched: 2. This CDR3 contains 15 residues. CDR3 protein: CATSDGTVSNQPQHF. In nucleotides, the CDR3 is TGTGCCACCAGTGACGGGACAGTTAGCAATCAGCCCCAGCATTTT.

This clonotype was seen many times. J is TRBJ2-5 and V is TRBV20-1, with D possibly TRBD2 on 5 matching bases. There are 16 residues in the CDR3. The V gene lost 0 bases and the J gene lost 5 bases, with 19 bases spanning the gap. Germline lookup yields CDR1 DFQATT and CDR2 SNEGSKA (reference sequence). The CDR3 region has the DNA TGCAGTGCTAGAGATCCTCGGAATTCTCCGGGGGAGACCCAGTACTTC. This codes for CSARDPRNSPGETQYF.

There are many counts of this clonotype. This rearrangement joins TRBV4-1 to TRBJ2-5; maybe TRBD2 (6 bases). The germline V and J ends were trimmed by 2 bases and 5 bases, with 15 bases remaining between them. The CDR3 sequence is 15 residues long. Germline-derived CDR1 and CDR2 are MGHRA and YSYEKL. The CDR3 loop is CASSQTPAGGETQYF. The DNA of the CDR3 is TGCGCCAGCAGCCAAACCCCGGCCGGGGGTGAGACCCAGTACTTC.

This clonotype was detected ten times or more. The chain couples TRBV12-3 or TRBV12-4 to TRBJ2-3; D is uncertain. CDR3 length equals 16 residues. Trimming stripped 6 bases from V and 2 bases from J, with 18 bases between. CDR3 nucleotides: TGTGCCAGCAGCCAATCGCTGGGAAGAGACACAGATACGCAGTATTTT. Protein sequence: CASSQSLGRDTDTQYF.

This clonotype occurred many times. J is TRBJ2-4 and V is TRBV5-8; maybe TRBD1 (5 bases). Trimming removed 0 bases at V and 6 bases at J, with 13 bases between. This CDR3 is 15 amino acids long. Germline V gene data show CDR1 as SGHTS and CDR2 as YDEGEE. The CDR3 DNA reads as TGTGCCAGCAGCTTGGTAGGGGTGACGGGAAACATTCAGTACTTC. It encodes CASSLVGVTGNIQYF.

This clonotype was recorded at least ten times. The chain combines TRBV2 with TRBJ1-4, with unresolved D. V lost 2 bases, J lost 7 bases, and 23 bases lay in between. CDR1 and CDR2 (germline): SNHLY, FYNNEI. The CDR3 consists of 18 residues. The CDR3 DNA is TGTGCCAGCAGTGAATTCATTAGTCTCCTAAGGCCGGGTGAAAAACTGTTTTTT. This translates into CASSEFISLLRPGEKLFF.

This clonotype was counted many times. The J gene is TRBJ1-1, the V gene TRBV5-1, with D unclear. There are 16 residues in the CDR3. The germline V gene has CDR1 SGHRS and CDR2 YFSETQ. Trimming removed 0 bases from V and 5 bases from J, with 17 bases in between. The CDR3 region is CASSLAPPGSGTEAFF. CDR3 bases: TGCGCCAGCAGCTTGGCCCCGCCAGGCTCGGGGACTGAAGCTTTCTTT.

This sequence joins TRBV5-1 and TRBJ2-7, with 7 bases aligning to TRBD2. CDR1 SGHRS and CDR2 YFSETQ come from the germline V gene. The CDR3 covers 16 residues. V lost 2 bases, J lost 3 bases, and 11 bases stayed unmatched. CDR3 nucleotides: TGCGCCAGCAGCTTCCATGGGACTACCGTACTCTACGAGCAGTACTTC. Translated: CASSFHGTTVLYEQYF.

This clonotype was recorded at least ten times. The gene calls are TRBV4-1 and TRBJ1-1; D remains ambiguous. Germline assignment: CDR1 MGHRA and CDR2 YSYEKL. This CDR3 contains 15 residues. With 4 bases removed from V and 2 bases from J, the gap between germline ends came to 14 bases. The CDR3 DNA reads TGCGCCAGCAGCCCACCCCCAGGACTAAACACTGAAGCTTTCTTT. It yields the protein CASSPPPGLNTEAFF.

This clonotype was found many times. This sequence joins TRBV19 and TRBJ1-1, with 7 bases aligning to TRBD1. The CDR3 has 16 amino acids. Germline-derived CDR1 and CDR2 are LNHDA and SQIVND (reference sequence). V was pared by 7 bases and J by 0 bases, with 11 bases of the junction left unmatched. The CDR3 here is CASINYPGQLNTEAFF. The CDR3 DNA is TGTGCCAGTATTAACTACCCGGGACAGTTGAACACTGAAGCTTTCTTT.

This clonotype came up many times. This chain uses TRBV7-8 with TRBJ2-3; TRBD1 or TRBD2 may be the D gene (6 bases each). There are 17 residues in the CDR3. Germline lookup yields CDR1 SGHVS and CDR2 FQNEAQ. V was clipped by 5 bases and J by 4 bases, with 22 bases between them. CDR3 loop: CASSPTQRGAIADTQYF. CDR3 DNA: TGTGCCAGCAGCCCTACCCAAAGGGGGGCGATCGCAGATACGCAGTATTTT.

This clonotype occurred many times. DNA for the CDR3: TGTGCCAGTATCCCGGGGGGAGTTTGGAGCGGTGGCACTGAAGCTTTCTTT. It encodes CASIPGGVWSGGTEAFF. The chain recombines TRBV19 with TRBJ1-1, with D perhaps matching TRBD1 (5 bases). Trimming stripped 7 bases from V and 4 bases from J, with 25 bases between. The CDR3 runs to 17 residues. Germline CDR1 LNHDA, CDR2 SQIVND (reference sequence).

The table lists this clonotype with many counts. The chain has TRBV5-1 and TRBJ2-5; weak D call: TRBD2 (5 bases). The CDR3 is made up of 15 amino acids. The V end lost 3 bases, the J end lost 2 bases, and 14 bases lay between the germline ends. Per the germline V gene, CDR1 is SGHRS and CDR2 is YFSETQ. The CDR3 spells CASSSPGSGQETQYF. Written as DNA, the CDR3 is TGCGCCAGCAGCTCCCCTGGAAGCGGACAAGAGACCCAGTACTTC.

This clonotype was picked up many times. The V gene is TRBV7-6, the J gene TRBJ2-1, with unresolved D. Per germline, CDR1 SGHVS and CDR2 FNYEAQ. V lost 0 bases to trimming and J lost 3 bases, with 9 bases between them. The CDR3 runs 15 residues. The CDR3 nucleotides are TGTGCCAGCAGCTTAGCGAAATGGGACTACAATGAGCAGTTCTTC. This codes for CASSLAKWDYNEQFF.